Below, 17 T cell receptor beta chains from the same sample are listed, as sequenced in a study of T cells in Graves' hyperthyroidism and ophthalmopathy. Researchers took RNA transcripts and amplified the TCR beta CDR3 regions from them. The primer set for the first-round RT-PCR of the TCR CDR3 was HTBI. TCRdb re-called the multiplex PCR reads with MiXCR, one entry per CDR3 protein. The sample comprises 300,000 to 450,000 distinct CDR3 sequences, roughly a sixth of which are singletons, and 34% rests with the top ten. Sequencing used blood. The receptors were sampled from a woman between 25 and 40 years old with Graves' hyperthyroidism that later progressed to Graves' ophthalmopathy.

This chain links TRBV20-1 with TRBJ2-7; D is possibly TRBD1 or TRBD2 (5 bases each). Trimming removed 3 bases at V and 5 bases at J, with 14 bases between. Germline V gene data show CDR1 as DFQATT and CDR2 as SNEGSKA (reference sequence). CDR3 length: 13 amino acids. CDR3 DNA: TGCAGTGCTAGGATACAGGACTGGGACGAGCAGTACTTC. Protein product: CSARIQDWDEQYF.

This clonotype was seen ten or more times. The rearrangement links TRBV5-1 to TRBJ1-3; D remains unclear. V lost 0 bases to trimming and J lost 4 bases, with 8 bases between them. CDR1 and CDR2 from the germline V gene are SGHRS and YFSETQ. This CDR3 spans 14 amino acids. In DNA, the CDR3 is TGCGCCAGCAGCTTGGATCAGGAGGGAAACACCATATATTTT. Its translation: CASSLDQEGNTIYF. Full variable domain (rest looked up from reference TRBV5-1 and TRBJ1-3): KAGVTQTPRYLIKTRGQQVTLSCSPISGHRSVSWYQQTPGQGLQFLFEYFSETQRNKGNFPGRFSGRQFSNSRSEMNVSTLELGDSALYLCASSLDQEGNTIYFGEGSWLTVV.

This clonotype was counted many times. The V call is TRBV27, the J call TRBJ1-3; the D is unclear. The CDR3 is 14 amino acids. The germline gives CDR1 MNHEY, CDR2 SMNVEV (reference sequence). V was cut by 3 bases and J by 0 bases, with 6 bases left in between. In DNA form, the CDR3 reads TGTGCCAGCAGTTTCCGGAGCTCTGGAAACACCATATATTTT. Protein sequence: CASSFRSSGNTIYF.

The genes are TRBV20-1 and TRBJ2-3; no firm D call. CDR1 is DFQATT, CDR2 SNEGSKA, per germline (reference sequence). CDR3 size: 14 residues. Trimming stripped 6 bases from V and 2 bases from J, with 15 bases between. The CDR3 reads CSAPWSWATDTQYF. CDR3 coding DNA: TGCAGTGCCCCGTGGAGTTGGGCCACAGATACGCAGTATTTT.

The CDR3 coding sequence is TGCGCCAGCAGCTTGTACCCTCTAGCGGGAGAGGGCGAGCAGTACTTC. Translating it yields CASSLYPLAGEGEQYF. V and J are TRBV5-1 and TRBJ2-7, with 10 bases identical to TRBD2. The CDR3 extends over 16 amino acids. Germline CDR1 is SGHRS and CDR2 is YFSETQ. V was pared by 1 base and J by 6 bases, with 10 bases of the junction left unmatched.

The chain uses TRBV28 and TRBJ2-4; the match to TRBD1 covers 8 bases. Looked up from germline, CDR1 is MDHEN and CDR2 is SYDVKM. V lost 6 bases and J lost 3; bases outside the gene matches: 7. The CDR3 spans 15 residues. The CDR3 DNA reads TGTGCCAGCAGAGAGGACAGGGAGAGCAAAAACATTCAGTACTTC. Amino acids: CASREDRESKNIQYF.

The CDR3 loop reads CASKRVAGEDTQYF. The CDR3 DNA reads TGCGCCAGCAAAAGGGTAGCCGGTGAAGATACGCAGTATTTT. The chain uses TRBV5-1 and TRBJ2-3, with D uncertain. Germline CDR1 and CDR2: SGHRS and YFSETQ. The CDR3 runs 14 residues. V was pared by 6 bases and J by 5 bases, with 16 bases between.

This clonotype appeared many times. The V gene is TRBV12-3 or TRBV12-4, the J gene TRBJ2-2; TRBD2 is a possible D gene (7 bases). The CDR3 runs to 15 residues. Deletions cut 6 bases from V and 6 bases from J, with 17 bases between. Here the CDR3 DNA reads TGTGCCAGCAGCCCGAAGGGGGGGAGGTCCGGGGAGCTGTTTTTT. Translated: CASSPKGGRSGELFF.

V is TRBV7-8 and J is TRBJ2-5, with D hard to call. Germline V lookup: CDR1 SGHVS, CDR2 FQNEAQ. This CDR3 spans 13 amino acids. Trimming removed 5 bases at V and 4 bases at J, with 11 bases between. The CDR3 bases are TGTGCCAGCAGCCTTCTCGGCTTAGAGACCCAGTACTTC. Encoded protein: CASSLLGLETQYF.

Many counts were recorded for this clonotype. The DNA of the CDR3 is TGTGCCAGCAGCTCGACAGGGGCAAGCACAGATACGCAGTATTTT. This translates into CASSSTGASTDTQYF. J is TRBJ2-3 and V is TRBV7-9, with 8 bases that match TRBD1. The CDR3 sequence is 15 residues long. CDR1 and CDR2 from the germline V gene are SEHNR and FQNEAQ (reference sequence). V was pared by 4 bases and J by 0 bases, with 3 bases of the junction left unmatched.

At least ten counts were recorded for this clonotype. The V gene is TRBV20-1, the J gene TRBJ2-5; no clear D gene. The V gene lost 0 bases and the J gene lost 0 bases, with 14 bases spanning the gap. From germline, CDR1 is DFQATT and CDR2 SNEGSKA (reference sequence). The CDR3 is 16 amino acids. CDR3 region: CSARDLVKMYQETQYF. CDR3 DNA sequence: TGCAGTGCTAGAGATCTCGTAAAGATGTACCAAGAGACCCAGTACTTC.

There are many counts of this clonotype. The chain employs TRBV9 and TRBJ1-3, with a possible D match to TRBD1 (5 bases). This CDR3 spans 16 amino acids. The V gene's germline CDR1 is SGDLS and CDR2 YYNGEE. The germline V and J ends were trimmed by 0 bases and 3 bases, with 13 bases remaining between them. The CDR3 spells CASSVVPGRGGNTIYF. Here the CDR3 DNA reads TGTGCCAGCAGCGTAGTACCGGGACGAGGTGGAAACACCATATATTTT.

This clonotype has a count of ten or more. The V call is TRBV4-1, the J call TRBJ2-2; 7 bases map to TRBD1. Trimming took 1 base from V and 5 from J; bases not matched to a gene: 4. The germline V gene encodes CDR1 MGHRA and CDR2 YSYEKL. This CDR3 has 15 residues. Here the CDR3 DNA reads TGCGCCAGCAGCCAAGGACAGGGACGAACCGGGGAGCTGTTTTTT. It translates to CASSQGQGRTGELFF.

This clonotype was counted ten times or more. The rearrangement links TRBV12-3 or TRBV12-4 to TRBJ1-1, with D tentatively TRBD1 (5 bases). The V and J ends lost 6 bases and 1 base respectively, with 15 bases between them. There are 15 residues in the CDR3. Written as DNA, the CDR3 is TGTGCCAGCAGAACCGCCGGGACGGGGAACACTGAAGCTTTCTTT. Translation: CASRTAGTGNTEAFF.

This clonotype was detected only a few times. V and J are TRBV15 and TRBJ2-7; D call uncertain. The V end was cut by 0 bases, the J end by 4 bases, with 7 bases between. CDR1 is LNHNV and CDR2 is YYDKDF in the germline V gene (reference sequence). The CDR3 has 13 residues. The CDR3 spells CATSRESGYEQYF. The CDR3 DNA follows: TGTGCCACCAGCAGAGAGAGTGGGTACGAGCAGTACTTC.

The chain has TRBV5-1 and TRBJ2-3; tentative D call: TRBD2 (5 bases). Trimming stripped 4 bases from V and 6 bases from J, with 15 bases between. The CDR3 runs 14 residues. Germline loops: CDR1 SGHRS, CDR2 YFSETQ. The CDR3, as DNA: TGCGCCAGCAGCCGCAGCGGCGAGGAGGATACGCAGTATTTT. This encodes CASSRSGEEDTQYF.

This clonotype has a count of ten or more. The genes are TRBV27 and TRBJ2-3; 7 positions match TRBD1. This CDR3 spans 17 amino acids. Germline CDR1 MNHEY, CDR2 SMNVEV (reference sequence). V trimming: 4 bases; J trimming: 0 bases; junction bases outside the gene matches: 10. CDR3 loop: CASSSVQGVPSTDTQYF. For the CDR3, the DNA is TGTGCCAGCAGTTCAGTCCAGGGGGTACCTAGCACAGATACGCAGTATTTT.